Following are 27 T cell receptor beta chains from one sample sequenced in a study of blood T cell repertoires in COVID-19. Using immunoSEQ multiplex PCR, the repertoire was profiled, and TCRdb retains in-frame clones only, with some absent. In the table there are 40,000 or so clones, around 85% of which are singletons. The sequenced sample was peripheral blood. Receptors originate from a human donor in a cohort sampled during active COVID-19.

This sequence joins TRBV10-3 and TRBJ2-5; D ambiguous. Trimming cost V 4 bases and J 5 bases, with 8 bases left between them. Germline lookup yields CDR1 ENHRY and CDR2 SYGVKD. There are 12 residues in the CDR3. CDR3 loop: CAISAGVETQYF. CDR3 nucleotides: TGTGCCATCAGTGCGGGTGTGGAGACCCAGTACTTC.

The chain is built from TRBV7-2 and TRBJ2-2, with 10 bases fitting TRBD1. After removal of 4 bases from V and 4 bases from J, the junction contained 6 bases not matched to a gene. Looked up from germline, CDR1 is SGHTA and CDR2 is FQGNSA. The CDR3 runs to 16 residues. The chain's CDR3 is CASSSRQGAATGELFF. The DNA for the CDR3 is TGTGCCAGCAGCTCCCGACAGGGGGCGGCCACCGGGGAGCTGTTTTTT.

The chain links TRBV25-1 to TRBJ1-2; no clear D gene. Trimming shortened V by 2 bases and J by 9 bases, and 13 bases separated the two germline ends. Per germline, CDR1 MGHDK and CDR2 SYGVNS. The CDR3 covers 13 residues. Here the CDR3 reads CASSEPGRHRYTF. For the CDR3, the DNA is TGTGCCAGCAGTGAACCCGGCAGGCATCGCTACACCTTC.

The chain has TRBV9 and TRBJ1-2; no clear D. Germline lookup yields CDR1 SGDLS and CDR2 YYNGEE. V was cut by 4 bases and J by 5 bases, with 21 bases left in between. There are 16 residues in the CDR3. CDR3 amino acids: CASSPRFRRVLYGYTF. CDR3 sequence (DNA): TGTGCCAGCAGCCCCCGTTTTCGGAGGGTCCTATATGGCTACACCTTC.

The gene calls are TRBV28 and TRBJ1-5, with 9 bases matching TRBD1. There are 13 residues in the CDR3. Germline V gives CDR1 MDHEN, CDR2 SYDVKM. Unmatched junction bases numbered 2, after V lost 7 bases and J lost 4 bases. Here the CDR3 reads CASIQGANQPQHF. The CDR3 DNA is TGTGCCAGCATACAGGGGGCAAATCAGCCCCAGCATTTT.

The chain carries TRBV28 and TRBJ1-4; a possible D gene is TRBD1 (5 bases). CDR3 length: 14 residues. V gave up 2 bases and J gave up 10 bases, with 14 bases separating them. Germline CDR1 reads MDHEN; CDR2 reads SYDVKM. CDR3 DNA: TGTGCCAGCAGTTTAGGGCCGGGGGGTGGAAAACTGTTTTTT. This encodes CASSLGPGGGKLFF.

This sequence joins TRBV2 and TRBJ2-6; D may be TRBD2 (6 bases). The CDR3 loop spans 14 amino acids. V was shortened by 6 bases and J by 0 bases, with 6 bases between the two germline ends. The germline gives CDR1 SNHLY, CDR2 FYNNEI. The CDR3 DNA reads TGTGCCAGCAGGGGACTCTCTGGGGCCAACGTCCTGACTTTC. This codes for CASRGLSGANVLTF.

V is TRBV9 and J is TRBJ2-1, with 8 positions matching TRBD1. The CDR3 has 14 residues. The V and J ends lost 2 bases and 10 bases, in that order; junction bases with no gene match: 8. Per the germline V gene, CDR1 is SGDLS and CDR2 is YYNGEE. The CDR3: CASSVQGAGGEQFF. The DNA of the CDR3 is TGTGCCAGCAGCGTTCAGGGGGCAGGAGGGGAGCAGTTCTTC.

The chain joins TRBV18 to TRBJ2-5; D perhaps matches TRBD2 (6 bases). This CDR3 has 12 amino acids. Trimming pared 8 bases from V and 5 bases from J, leaving 12 bases between. Germline CDR1 is KGHSH and CDR2 is LQKENI. The CDR3 bases are TGTGCCAGCGGAGAACGGGGGGAGACCCAGTACTTC. Encoded protein: CASGERGETQYF. Based on the CDR3 plus reference TRBV18 and TRBJ2-5, the full variable domain is NAGVMQNPRHLVRRRGQEARLRCSPMKGHSHVYWYRQLPEEGLKFMVYLQKENIIDESGMPKERFSAEFPKEGPSILRIQQVVRGDSAAYFCASGERGETQYFGPGTRLLVL.

The chain joins TRBV4-1 to TRBJ2-3; 7 bases align to TRBD2. The V gene's germline CDR1 is MGHRA and CDR2 YSYEKL. The J segment lost 6 bases and the V segment lost 4 bases, leaving 7 bases of the junction unmatched. The CDR3 length is 14 residues. CDR3 loop: CASSPGLRGDTQYF. CDR3 DNA: TGCGCCAGCAGCCCCGGTCTGCGGGGGGATACGCAGTATTTT.

The chain has TRBV3-1 (or the pseudogene TRBV3-2) and TRBJ1-1; D remains ambiguous. This CDR3 has 14 amino acids. The germline CDR1 and CDR2 sequences are LGHDT and YNNKEL (reference sequence). Between the trimmed V and J ends, which lost 1 base and 3 bases, there was a span of 9 bases. CDR3 protein: CASSQGWGDTEAFF. The CDR3 DNA is TGTGCCAGCAGCCAAGGGTGGGGAGACACTGAAGCTTTCTTT.

This clone was recorded once. J is TRBJ2-2 and V is TRBV2, with 10 positions matching TRBD2. The junction had 6 bases not matched to a gene; V was cut back by 11 bases and J by 0 bases. The CDR3 is 15 amino acids. CDR1 SNHLY and CDR2 FYNNEI come from the germline V gene. As DNA, the CDR3 is TGTGCCGGTCGGAGCGGGGGGGCGAACACCGGGGAGCTGTTTTTT. Amino acids: CAGRSGGANTGELFF.

This chain connects TRBV6-5 to TRBJ2-2; D may be TRBD1 (5 bases). V lost 4 bases and J lost 0, with 9 bases in between. Per the germline V gene, CDR1 is MNHEY and CDR2 is SVGAGI. The CDR3 runs to 15 residues. CDR3 sequence: CASSFSGSNTGELFF. CDR3 sequence (DNA): TGTGCCAGCAGTTTTTCAGGGTCGAACACCGGGGAGCTGTTTTTT.

CDR3: CASSPFATGALSYEQYF. CDR3 nucleotides: TGTGCCAGCAGCCCCTTTGCGACAGGCGCGCTCTCCTACGAGCAGTACTTC. V gene TRBV7-9 combines with J gene TRBJ2-7; perhaps TRBD1 as D (6 bases). The germline V gene encodes CDR1 SEHNR and CDR2 FQNEAQ (reference sequence). CDR3 length: 17 residues. Between the trimmed V and J ends, which lost 5 bases and 0 bases, there was a span of 20 bases.

This chain links TRBV5-6 with TRBJ2-7, with a weak D call TRBD1 (5 bases). The CDR3 is 16 amino acids. Germline CDR1 and CDR2: SGHDT and YYEEEE. The V end lost 2 bases, the J end lost 2 bases, and 17 bases lay between the germline ends. The CDR3, as DNA: TGTGCCAGCAGCTTCCAAAACAGGCGCGGTGCCTACGAGCAGTACTTC. Residues: CASSFQNRRGAYEQYF.

V usage is TRBV3-1 (or the pseudogene TRBV3-2) and J usage is TRBJ2-7; 12 bases align to TRBD2. The germline gives CDR1 LGHDT, CDR2 YNNKEL (reference sequence). The V and J ends lost 2 bases and 3 bases, in that order; junction bases with no gene match: 5. CDR3 length: 16 amino acids. The CDR3, as DNA: TGTGCCAGCAGCCAACCCGGACTAGCGGGGAACTACGAGCAGTACTTC. This translates into CASSQPGLAGNYEQYF.

The gene calls are TRBV7-2 and TRBJ2-2; D remains ambiguous. Germline CDR1 and CDR2: SGHTA and FQGNSA. Trimming took off 0 bases at V and 4 bases at J, with 6 bases between the two ends. There are 14 residues in the CDR3. CDR3 sequence reads: CASSLAIGTGELFF. The DNA of the CDR3 is TGTGCCAGCAGCTTAGCGATCGGCACCGGGGAGCTGTTTTTT.

The chain recombines TRBV3-1 (or the pseudogene TRBV3-2) with TRBJ2-1, with D possibly being TRBD2 (7 bases). Trimming removed 1 base from V and 9 bases from J, with 13 bases in between. The CDR3 contains 14 residues. Germline V gene lookup returns CDR1 LGHDT and CDR2 YNNKEL (reference sequence). The CDR3 here is CASSQVAGASEQFF. The CDR3 region has the DNA TGTGCCAGCAGCCAAGTGGCGGGGGCGAGTGAGCAGTTCTTC.

The CDR3 nucleotides are TGTGCCAGCAGCCCTCCGGGACTAGCGGGGGCCACAGCCAAAAACATTCAGTACTTC. Translation gives CASSPPGLAGATAKNIQYF. The chain couples TRBV28 to TRBJ2-4; TRBD2 matches 14 bases. Germline V gives CDR1 MDHEN, CDR2 SYDVKM. The CDR3 contains 19 residues. V lost 6 bases and J lost 0; bases outside the gene matches: 10.

The chain employs TRBV11-2 and TRBJ2-5, with 8 bases aligning to TRBD1. With V trimmed by 1 base and J by 5 bases, 3 bases remained unmatched. This CDR3 contains 14 residues. Germline CDR1 and CDR2: SGHAT and FQNNGV. The CDR3: CASSLAGGFETQYF. CDR3 sequence (DNA): TGTGCCAGCAGCTTAGCAGGGGGCTTTGAGACCCAGTACTTC.

The chain couples TRBV19 to TRBJ2-2, with 10 positions matching TRBD1. CDR3 length: 14 amino acids. V lost 5 bases and J lost 6; bases outside the gene matches: 3. Germline V gives CDR1 LNHDA, CDR2 SQIVND (reference sequence). In DNA, the CDR3 is TGTGCCAGTAGTCCCGGGACAGGGGCCGGGGAGCTGTTTTTT. It encodes CASSPGTGAGELFF.

The chain recombines TRBV29-1 with TRBJ1-2; 7 bases fit TRBD1. The ends lost 2 bases at V and 4 bases at J; junction bases unmatched: 4. This CDR3 is 13 amino acids long. Germline V gene lookup returns CDR1 SQVTM and CDR2 ANQGSEA. CDR3: CSVEPAGGYGYTF. Written as DNA, the CDR3 is TGCAGCGTTGAACCAGCAGGGGGCTATGGCTACACCTTC.

The V gene is TRBV5-1, the J gene TRBJ2-5, with no clear D. The CDR3 extends over 14 amino acids. Germline V gene lookup returns CDR1 SGHRS and CDR2 YFSETQ. Trimming removed 6 bases at V and 6 bases at J, with 18 bases between. CDR3 residues: CASKLQDLEKTQYF. The CDR3 DNA reads TGCGCCAGCAAACTACAAGATCTTGAAAAGACCCAGTACTTC.

The chain joins TRBV5-3 to TRBJ1-4; weak D call: TRBD1 (6 bases). TRBV5-3 is an open reading frame, and its role is uncertain. The CDR3 length is 18 residues. V was shortened by 0 bases and J by 5 bases, with 20 bases between the two germline ends. The CDR3 is CARSLEIIKGVSNEKLFF. In DNA form, the CDR3 reads TGTGCCAGAAGCTTGGAGATTATTAAGGGGGTATCGAATGAAAAACTGTTTTTT.

The chain uses TRBV9 and TRBJ2-5, with TRBD2 identical over 12 bases. In germline, CDR1 is SGDLS, CDR2 YYNGEE. The CDR3 is made up of 17 amino acids. V was pared by 3 bases and J by 5 bases, with 11 bases of the junction left unmatched. CDR3 nucleotides: TGTGCCAGCAGCGGAGGACGGACTAGCGGGACCCGGGAGACCCAGTACTTC. This gives the protein CASSGGRTSGTRETQYF.

The V and J genes are TRBV5-5 and TRBJ2-3; 8 bases agree with TRBD2. After removal of 4 bases from V and 4 bases from J, the junction contained 8 bases not matched to a gene. This CDR3 comprises 15 residues. The V gene's germline CDR1 is SGHKS and CDR2 YYEKEE (reference sequence). The CDR3 DNA reads as TGTGCCAGCAGCGTCAGCGGGGGATTGGCAGATACGCAGTATTTT. Protein sequence: CASSVSGGLADTQYF.

The chain is built from TRBV28 and TRBJ1-2, with TRBD1 as a possible D gene (6 bases). Germline V gene lookup returns CDR1 MDHEN and CDR2 SYDVKM. V was shortened by 4 bases and J by 2 bases, with 8 bases between the two germline ends. The CDR3 is 13 amino acids. The chain's CDR3 is CASSSTGNYGYTF. In DNA, the CDR3 is TGTGCCAGCAGTTCAACAGGGAACTATGGCTACACCTTC.